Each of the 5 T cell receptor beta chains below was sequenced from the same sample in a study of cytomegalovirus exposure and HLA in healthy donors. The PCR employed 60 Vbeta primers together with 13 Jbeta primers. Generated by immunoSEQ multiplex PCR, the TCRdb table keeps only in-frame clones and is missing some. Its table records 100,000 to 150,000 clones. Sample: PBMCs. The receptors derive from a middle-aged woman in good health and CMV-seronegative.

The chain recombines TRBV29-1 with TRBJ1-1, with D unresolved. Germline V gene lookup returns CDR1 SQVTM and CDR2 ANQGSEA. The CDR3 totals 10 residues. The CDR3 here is CATVNTEAFF. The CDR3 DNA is TGCGCAACGGTGAACACTGAAGCTTTCTTT.

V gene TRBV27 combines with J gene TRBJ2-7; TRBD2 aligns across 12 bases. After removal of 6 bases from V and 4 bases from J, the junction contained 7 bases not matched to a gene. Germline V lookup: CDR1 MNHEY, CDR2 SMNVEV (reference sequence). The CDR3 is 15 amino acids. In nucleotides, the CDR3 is TGTGCCAGCAGCCTTTCTAGCGGGGGGGCTTACGAGCAGTACTTC. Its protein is CASSLSSGGAYEQYF.

CDR3 sequence: CASSRGSGGETQYF. The CDR3 DNA reads as TGTGCCAGCAGCCGCGGGAGTGGTGGGGAGACCCAGTACTTC. This chain connects TRBV7-3 to TRBJ2-5; 7 bases fit TRBD2. Germline CDR1 and CDR2: SGHTA and FQGTGA. The CDR3 has 14 amino acids. The V and J ends lost 5 bases and 5 bases, in that order; junction bases with no gene match: 8.

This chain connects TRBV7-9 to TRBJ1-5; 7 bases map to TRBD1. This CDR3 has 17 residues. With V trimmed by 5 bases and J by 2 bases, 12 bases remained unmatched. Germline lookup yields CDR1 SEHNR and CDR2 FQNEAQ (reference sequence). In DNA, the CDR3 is TGTGCCAGCAGCCTTGGGGCTAGCACAGGGGGCAATCAGCCCCAGCATTTT. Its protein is CASSLGASTGGNQPQHF.

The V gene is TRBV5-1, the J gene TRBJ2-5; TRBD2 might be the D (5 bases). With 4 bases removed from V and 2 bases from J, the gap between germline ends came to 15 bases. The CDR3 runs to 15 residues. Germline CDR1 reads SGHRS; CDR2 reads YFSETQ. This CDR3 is CASSARPGVQETQYF. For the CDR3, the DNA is TGCGCCAGCAGCGCCAGACCCGGGGTTCAAGAGACCCAGTACTTC.